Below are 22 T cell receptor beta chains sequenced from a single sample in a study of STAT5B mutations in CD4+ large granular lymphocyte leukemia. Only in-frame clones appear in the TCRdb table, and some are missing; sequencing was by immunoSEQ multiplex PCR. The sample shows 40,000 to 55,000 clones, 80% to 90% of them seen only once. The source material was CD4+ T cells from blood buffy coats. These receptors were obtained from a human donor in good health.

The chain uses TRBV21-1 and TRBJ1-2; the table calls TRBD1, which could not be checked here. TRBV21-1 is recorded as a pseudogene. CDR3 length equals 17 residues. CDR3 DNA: TGTGCCAGCAGCAAAGTTCCCTTTGTGGCAGCTAACTATGGCTACACCTTC. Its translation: CASSKVPFVAANYGYTF.

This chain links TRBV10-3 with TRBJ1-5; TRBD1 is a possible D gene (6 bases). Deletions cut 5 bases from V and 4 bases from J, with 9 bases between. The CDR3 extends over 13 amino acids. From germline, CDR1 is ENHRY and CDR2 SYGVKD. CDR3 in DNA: TGTGCCATCAGTAGACAGGAGAATCAGCCCCAGCATTTT. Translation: CAISRQENQPQHF.

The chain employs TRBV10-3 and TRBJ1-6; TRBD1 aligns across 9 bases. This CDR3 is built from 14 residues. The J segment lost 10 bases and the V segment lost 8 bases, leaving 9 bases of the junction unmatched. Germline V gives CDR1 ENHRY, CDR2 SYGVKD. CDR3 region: CAIGGDREGSPLHF. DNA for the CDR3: TGTGCCATCGGAGGGGACAGGGAAGGGTCACCCCTCCACTTT.

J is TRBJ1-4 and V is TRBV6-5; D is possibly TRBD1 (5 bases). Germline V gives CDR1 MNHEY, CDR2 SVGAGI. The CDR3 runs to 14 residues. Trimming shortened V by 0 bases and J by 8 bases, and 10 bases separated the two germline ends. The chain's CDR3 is CASSYSAGLEKLFF. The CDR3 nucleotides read TGTGCCAGCAGTTACTCGGCAGGGTTGGAAAAACTGTTTTTT.

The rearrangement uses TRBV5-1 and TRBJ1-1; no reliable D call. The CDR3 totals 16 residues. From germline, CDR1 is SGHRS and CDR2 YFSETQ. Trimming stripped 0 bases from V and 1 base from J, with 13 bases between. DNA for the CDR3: TGCGCCAGCAGCTTGGAAACCTTTGGGGAGAACACTGAAGCTTTCTTT. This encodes CASSLETFGENTEAFF.

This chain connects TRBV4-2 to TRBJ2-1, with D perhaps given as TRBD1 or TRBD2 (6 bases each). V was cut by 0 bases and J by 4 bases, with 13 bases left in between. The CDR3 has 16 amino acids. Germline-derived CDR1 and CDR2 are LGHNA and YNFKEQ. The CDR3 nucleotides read TGTGCCAGCAGCCAAGATGATCTAGGGGGGTACAATGAGCAGTTCTTC. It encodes CASSQDDLGGYNEQFF.

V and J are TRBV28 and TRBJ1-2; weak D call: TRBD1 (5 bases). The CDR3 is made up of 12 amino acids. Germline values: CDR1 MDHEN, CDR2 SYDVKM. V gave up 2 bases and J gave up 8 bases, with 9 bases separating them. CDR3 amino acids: CASSLRQGGYTF. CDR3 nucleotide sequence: TGTGCCAGCAGTTTAAGGCAGGGAGGCTACACCTTC.

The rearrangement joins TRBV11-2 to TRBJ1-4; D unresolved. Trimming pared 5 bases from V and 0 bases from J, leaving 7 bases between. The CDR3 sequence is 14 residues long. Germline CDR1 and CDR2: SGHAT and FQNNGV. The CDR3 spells CASSPSATNEKLFF. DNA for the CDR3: TGTGCCAGCAGCCCGAGTGCAACTAATGAAAAACTGTTTTTT.

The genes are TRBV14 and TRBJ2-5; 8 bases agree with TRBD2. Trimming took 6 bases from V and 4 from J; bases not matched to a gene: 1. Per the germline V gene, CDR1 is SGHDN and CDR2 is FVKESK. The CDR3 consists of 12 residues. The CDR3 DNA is TGTGCCAGCAGACGGGGGGGAGAGACCCAGTACTTC. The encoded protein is CASRRGGETQYF.

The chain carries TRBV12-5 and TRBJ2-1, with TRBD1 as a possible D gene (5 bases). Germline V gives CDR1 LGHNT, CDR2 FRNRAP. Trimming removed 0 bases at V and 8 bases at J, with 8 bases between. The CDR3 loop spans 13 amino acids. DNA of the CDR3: TGTGCTAGTGGTTTGGTAGTAGGGGATGAGCAGTTCTTC. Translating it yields CASGLVVGDEQFF.

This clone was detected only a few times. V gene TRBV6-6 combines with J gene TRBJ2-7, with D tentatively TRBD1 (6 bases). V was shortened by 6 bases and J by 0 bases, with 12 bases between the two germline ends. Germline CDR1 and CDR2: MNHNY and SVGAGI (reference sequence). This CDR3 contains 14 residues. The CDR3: CASRTKDSSYEQYF. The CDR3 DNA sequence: TGTGCCAGCAGGACCAAGGACAGCTCCTACGAGCAGTACTTC.

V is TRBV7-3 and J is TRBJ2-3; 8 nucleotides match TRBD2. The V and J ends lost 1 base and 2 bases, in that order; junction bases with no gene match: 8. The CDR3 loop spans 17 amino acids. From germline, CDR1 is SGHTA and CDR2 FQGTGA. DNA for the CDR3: TGTGCCAGCAGCTTAAATTTGGCGGGAGGTTCCACAGATACGCAGTATTTT. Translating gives CASSLNLAGGSTDTQYF.

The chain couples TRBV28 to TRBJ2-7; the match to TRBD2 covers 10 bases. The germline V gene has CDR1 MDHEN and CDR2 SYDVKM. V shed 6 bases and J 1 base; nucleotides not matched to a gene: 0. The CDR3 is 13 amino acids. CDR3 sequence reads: CASRTSGSYEQYF. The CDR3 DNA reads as TGTGCCAGCAGGACTAGCGGGTCCTACGAGCAGTACTTC.

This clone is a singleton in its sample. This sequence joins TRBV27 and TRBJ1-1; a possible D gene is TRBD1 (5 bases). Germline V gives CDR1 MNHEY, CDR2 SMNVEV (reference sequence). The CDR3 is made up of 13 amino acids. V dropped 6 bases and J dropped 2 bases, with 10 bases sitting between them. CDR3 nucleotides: TGTGCCAGCAGCTTCAGGGTAAACACTGAAGCTTTCTTT. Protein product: CASSFRVNTEAFF.

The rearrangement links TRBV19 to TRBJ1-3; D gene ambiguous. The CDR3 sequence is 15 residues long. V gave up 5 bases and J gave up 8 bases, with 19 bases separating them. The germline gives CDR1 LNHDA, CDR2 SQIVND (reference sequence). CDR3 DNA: TGTGCCAGTAGTCTAAAGTCGGTGGTGAAGGACACCATATATTTT. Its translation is CASSLKSVVKDTIYF.

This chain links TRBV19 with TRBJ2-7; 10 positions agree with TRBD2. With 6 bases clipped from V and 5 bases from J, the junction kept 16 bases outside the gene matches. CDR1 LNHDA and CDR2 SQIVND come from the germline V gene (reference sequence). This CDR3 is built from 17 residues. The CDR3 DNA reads TGTGCCAGTAGGGCTCGGTCGGCTAGCGGGAGCGGGGACGAGCAGTACTTC. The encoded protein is CASRARSASGSGDEQYF.

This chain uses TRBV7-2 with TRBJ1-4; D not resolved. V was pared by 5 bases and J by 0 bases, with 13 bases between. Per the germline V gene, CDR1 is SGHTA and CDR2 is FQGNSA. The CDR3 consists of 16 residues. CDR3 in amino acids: CASSPPGGTTNEKLFF. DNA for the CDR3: TGTGCCAGCAGCCCTCCGGGAGGGACAACTAATGAAAAACTGTTTTTT.

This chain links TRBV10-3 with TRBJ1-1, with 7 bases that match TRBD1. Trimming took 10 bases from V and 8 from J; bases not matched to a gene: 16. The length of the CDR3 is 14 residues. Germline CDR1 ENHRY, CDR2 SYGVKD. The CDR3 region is CATPPWGEDREAFF. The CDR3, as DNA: TGTGCCACCCCCCCGTGGGGGGAGGACAGGGAAGCTTTCTTT.

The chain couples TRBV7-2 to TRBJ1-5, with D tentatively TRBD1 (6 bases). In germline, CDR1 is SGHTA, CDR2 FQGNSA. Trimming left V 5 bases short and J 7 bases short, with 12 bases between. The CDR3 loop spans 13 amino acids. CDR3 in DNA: TGTGCCAGCAGCCCACGGACAGAGCAGCCCCAGCATTTT. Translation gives CASSPRTEQPQHF.

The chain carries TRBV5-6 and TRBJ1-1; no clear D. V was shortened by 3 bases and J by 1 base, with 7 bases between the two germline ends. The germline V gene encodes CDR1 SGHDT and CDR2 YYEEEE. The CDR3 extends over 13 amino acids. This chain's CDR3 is CASSWRGNTEAFF. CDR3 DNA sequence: TGTGCCAGCAGCTGGAGAGGGAACACTGAAGCTTTCTTT.

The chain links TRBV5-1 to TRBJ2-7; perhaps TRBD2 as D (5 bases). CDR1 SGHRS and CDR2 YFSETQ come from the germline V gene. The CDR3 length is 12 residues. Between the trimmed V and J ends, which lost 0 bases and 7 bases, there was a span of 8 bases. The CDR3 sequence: CASSLGLAEQYF. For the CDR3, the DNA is TGCGCCAGCAGCTTGGGGCTAGCAGAGCAGTACTTC.

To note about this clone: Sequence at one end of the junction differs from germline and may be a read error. The CDR3 protein is CASSQSGHRWPQHF. The CDR3 coding sequence is TGCGCCAGCAGCCAATCGGGACACCGATGGCCCCAGCATTTT. This chain connects TRBV23-1 to TRBJ1-5; possible D gene TRBD1, 6 bases. TRBV23-1 is an ORF, with its function uncertain. The CDR3 loop spans 14 amino acids.